The 10 T cell receptor beta chains reported below all come from one sample, sequenced in a study of neurological immune-mediated disorders. MiXCR, applied by TCRdb to the 5' RACE reads, yields one record per CDR3 protein. The table shows more than 30,000 distinct CDR3 sequences, with about an eighth occurring only once. As to time point: longitudinal time-point 2. Sequencing used PBMCs. These receptors were obtained from a woman aged 40 to 50 in good health.

This clonotype has ten or more counts. This may be a read error: a much more frequent sequence differs by one nucleotide. This chain uses TRBV4-2 with TRBJ1-2; D possibly corresponds to TRBD1 (6 bases). Germline V gene sequence: CDR1 LGHNA, CDR2 YNFKEQ. This CDR3 spans 13 amino acids. This CDR3 reads CANSYRDDYGYTF. The CDR3 nucleotides read TGTGCCAACAGCTACAGGGACGACTATGGCTACACCTTC.

Ten or more counts support this clonotype. V and J are TRBV10-1 and TRBJ2-2; 7 bases map to TRBD2. Looked up from germline, CDR1 is WNHNN and CDR2 is SYGVQD (reference sequence). Germline trimming cut 6 bases from V and 4 bases from J; bases unmatched to any gene: 5. This CDR3 is built from 14 residues. CDR3 bases: TGCGCCAGCAGCACGGGGGGTTTCACCGGGGAGCTGTTTTTT. Translation gives CASSTGGFTGELFF.

This clonotype came up many times. This chain uses TRBV7-2 with TRBJ2-7; 8 bases are a match to TRBD2. In germline, CDR1 is SGHTA, CDR2 FQGNSA. The CDR3 sequence is 14 residues long. J lost 4 bases, V lost 6 bases, and 8 bases had no gene match. The CDR3 region is CASRGGGGRYEQYF. In nucleotides, the CDR3 is TGTGCCAGCAGGGGTGGGGGCGGGAGGTACGAGCAGTACTTC.

This clonotype has ten or more counts. V and J are TRBV14 and TRBJ1-1; TRBD1 is a possible D gene (5 bases). The CDR3 totals 15 residues. The V gene lost 4 bases and the J gene lost 1 base, with 13 bases spanning the gap. Germline CDR1 reads SGHDN; CDR2 reads FVKESK. The CDR3 protein is CASSPSGGTNTEAFF. As DNA, the CDR3 is TGTGCCAGCAGCCCATCGGGAGGGACGAACACTGAAGCTTTCTTT.

The sample holds many counts of this clonotype. The genes are TRBV5-1 and TRBJ2-5; TRBD2 agrees at 13 bases. The CDR3 extends over 16 amino acids. Germline V gives CDR1 SGHRS, CDR2 YFSETQ. The V segment lost 4 bases and the J segment 5 bases; nucleotides outside the gene matches: 8. DNA of the CDR3: TGCGCCAGCAGCGGCACTAGCGGGGGGGCCTTGGAGACCCAGTACTTC. Translating gives CASSGTSGGALETQYF.

This clonotype showed up many times. V and J are TRBV20-1 and TRBJ2-1; TRBD2 aligns across 14 bases. With V trimmed by 6 bases and J by 3 bases, 10 bases remained unmatched. CDR1 is DFQATT, CDR2 SNEGSKA, per germline (reference sequence). This CDR3 spans 17 amino acids. CDR3 protein: CSANIYGTSGSYNEQFF. The CDR3 nucleotides read TGCAGTGCCAACATTTACGGGACTAGCGGGAGCTACAATGAGCAGTTCTTC.

The chain carries TRBV20-1 and TRBJ1-1, with D uncertain. The CDR3 totals 14 residues. From germline, CDR1 is DFQATT and CDR2 SNEGSKA (reference sequence). Trimming removed 0 bases at V and 0 bases at J, with 8 bases between. The CDR3 sequence: CSARDEALNTEAFF. For the CDR3, the DNA is TGCAGTGCTAGAGATGAGGCCTTGAACACTGAAGCTTTCTTT.

This clonotype was seen ten or more times. The chain links TRBV20-1 to TRBJ1-2; 9 nucleotides align to TRBD1. Germline CDR1 and CDR2: DFQATT and SNEGSKA (reference sequence). V lost 4 bases, J lost 8 bases, and 14 bases stayed unmatched. CDR3 length: 15 amino acids. Here the CDR3 reads CSATEMGQGFFGYTF. CDR3 sequence (DNA): TGCAGTGCTACAGAGATGGGACAGGGCTTCTTCGGCTACACCTTC.

This clonotype was seen ten or more times. The chain is built from TRBV6-2 or TRBV6-3 and TRBJ1-1; 10 bases fit TRBD1. CDR1 MNHEY and CDR2 SVGEGT come from the germline V gene. The CDR3 loop spans 19 amino acids. Trimming at V came to 4 bases and at J to 7 bases, leaving 21 bases not matched to a gene. The CDR3 DNA reads as TGTGCCAGCAGTTCCCCAGGTAGGACAGGGGGAAGGAGAATTCATGAAGCTTTCTTT. Protein sequence: CASSSPGRTGGRRIHEAFF.

This clonotype was detected many times. V gene TRBV7-2 combines with J gene TRBJ2-7, with a possible D match to TRBD2 (7 bases). The CDR3 length is 15 residues. Trimming removed 5 bases at V and 4 bases at J, with 18 bases between. Germline V gene data show CDR1 as SGHTA and CDR2 as FQGNSA. This CDR3 is CASSPSGGGGYEQYF. The CDR3 DNA reads TGTGCCAGCAGCCCCTCCGGGGGAGGGGGTTACGAGCAGTACTTC.